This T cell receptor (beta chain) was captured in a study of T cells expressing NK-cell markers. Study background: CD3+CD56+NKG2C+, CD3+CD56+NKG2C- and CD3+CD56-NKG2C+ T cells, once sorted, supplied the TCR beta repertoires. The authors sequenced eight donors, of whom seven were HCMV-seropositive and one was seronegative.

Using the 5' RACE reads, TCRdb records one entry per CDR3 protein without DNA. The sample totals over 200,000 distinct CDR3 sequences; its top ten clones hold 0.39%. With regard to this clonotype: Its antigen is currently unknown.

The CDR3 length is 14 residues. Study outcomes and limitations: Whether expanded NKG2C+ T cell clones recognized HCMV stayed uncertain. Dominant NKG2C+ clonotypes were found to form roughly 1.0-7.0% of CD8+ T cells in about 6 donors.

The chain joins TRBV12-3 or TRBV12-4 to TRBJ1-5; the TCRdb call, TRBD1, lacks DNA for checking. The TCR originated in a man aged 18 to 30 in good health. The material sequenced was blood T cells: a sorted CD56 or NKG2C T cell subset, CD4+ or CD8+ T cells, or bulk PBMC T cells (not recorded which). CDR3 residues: CASSPFDSNQPQHF.